This T cell receptor beta chain comes out of a study of identical twins. Template switching introduced a universal primer site, and the cDNA bore unique molecular identifiers. TCRdb reanalysed the 5' RACE reads using MiXCR and keeps one entry per CDR3 protein. The repertoire consists of approximately 300,000 distinct CDR3 sequences, with roughly 10% occurring once and the leading ten covering about 7.1%. This clonotype was seen a few times. In addition, the sample was reused for a study of yellow fever vaccine responses in identical twins. That paper adds: Twins reportedly appeared to share part of their vaccine T cell response while keeping part individual.

Sequencing was done on a sample of CD8+ T cells sorted from blood. The clonotype was recovered from a young woman in good health.

Here the CDR3 reads CASSLGSAEGRRTEAFF. CDR3 coding DNA: TGTGCCAGCAGCTTAGGGAGTGCGGAGGGGCGTAGGACTGAAGCTTTCTTT. V is TRBV7-8 and J is TRBJ1-1; perhaps TRBD1 as D (5 bases). The germline V and J ends were trimmed by 1 base and 5 bases, with 20 bases remaining between them. The CDR3 has 17 amino acids. The germline V gene encodes CDR1 SGHVS and CDR2 FQNEAQ.